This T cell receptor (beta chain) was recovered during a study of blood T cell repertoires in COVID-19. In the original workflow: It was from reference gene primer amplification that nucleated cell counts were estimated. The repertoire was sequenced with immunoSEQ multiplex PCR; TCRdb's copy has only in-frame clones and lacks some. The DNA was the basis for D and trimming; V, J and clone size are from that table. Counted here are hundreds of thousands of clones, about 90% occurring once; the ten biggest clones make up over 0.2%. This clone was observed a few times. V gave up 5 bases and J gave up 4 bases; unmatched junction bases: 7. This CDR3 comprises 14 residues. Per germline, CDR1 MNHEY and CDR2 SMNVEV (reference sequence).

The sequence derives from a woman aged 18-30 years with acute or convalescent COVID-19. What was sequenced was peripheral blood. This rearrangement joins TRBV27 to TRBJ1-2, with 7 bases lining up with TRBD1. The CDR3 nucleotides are TGTGCCAGCAGTCCGTCAGGGACAGCCTATGGCTACACCTTC. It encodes CASSPSGTAYGYTF.